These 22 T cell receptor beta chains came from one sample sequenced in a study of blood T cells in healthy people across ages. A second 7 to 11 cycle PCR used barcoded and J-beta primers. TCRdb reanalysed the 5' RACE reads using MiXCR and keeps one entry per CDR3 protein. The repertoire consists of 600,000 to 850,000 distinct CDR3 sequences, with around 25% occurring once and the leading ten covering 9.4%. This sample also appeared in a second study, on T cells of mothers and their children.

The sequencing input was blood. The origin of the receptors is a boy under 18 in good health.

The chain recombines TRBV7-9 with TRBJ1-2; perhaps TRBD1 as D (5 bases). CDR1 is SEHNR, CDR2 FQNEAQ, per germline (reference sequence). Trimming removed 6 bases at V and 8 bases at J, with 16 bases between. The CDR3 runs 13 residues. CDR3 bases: TGTGCCAGCAGTTCCGGGACCCCTTCGGGCTACACCTTC. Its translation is CASSSGTPSGYTF.

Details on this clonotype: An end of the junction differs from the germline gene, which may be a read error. The CDR3 reads CASSESSGSYIEQFF. CDR3 DNA sequence: TGCGCCAGCAGTGAGAGCTCTGGGTCCTACATTGAGCAGTTCTTC. The chain couples TRBV10-1 to TRBJ2-1; D is undetermined. CDR3 length: 15 residues. Germline CDR1 reads WNHNN; CDR2 reads SYGVQD (reference sequence).

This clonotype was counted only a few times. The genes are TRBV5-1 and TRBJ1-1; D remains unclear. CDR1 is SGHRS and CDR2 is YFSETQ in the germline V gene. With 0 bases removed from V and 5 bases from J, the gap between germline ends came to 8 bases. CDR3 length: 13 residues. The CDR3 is CASSLAGETEAFF. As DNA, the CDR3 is TGCGCCAGCAGCTTGGCCGGGGAGACTGAAGCTTTCTTT.

The CDR3 spells CASSFFGGRNTEAFF. In DNA form, the CDR3 reads TGTGCCAGCAGCTTTTTTGGCGGTAGGAACACTGAAGCTTTCTTT. V gene TRBV7-9 combines with J gene TRBJ1-1, with D unclear. This CDR3 contains 15 residues. Trimming removed 3 bases from V and 1 base from J, with 12 bases in between. CDR1 is SEHNR, CDR2 FQNEAQ, per germline (reference sequence).

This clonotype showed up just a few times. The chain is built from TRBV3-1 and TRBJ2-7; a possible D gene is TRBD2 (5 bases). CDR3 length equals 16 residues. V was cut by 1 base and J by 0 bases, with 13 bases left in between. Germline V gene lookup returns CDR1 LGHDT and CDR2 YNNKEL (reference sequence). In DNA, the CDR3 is TGTGCCAGCAGCCAAGGATTCGGGGTAAGCTCCTACGAGCAGTACTTC. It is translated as CASSQGFGVSSYEQYF.

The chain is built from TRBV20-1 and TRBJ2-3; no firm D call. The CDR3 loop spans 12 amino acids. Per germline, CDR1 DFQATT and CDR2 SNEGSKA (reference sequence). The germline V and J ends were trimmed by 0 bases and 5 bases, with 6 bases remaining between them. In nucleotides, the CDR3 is TGCAGTGCTAGAGAACCACGAGATACGCAGTATTTT. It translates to CSAREPRDTQYF.

CDR3 in amino acids: CASSLVPTCGNIQYF. DNA of the CDR3: TGTGCCAGCAGCCTAGTCCCCACCTGCGGGAACATTCAGTACTTC. V is TRBV7-6 and J is TRBJ2-4; D perhaps matches TRBD2 (5 bases). Between the trimmed V and J ends, which lost 5 bases and 7 bases, there was a span of 18 bases. This CDR3 spans 15 amino acids. The germline V gene has CDR1 SGHVS and CDR2 FNYEAQ.

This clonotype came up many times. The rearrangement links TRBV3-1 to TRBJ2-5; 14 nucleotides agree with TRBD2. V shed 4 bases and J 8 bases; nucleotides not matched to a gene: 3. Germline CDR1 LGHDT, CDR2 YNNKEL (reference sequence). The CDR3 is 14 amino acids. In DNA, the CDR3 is TGTGCCAGCAGCCCTGGACTAGCGGGAGGTACCCAGTACTTC. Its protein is CASSPGLAGGTQYF.

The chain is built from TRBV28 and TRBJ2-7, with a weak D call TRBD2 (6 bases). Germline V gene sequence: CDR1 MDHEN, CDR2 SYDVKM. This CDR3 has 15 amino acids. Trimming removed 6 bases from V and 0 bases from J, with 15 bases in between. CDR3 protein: CASSSPGVSSYEQYF. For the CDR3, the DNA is TGTGCCAGCAGCTCCCCGGGGGTCAGCTCCTACGAGCAGTACTTC.

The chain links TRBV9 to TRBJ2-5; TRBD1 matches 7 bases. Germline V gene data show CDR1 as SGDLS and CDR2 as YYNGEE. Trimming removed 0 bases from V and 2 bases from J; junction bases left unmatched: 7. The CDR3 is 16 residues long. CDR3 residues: CASSVGKQGRQETQYF. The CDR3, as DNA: TGTGCCAGCAGCGTAGGGAAACAGGGGCGGCAAGAGACCCAGTACTTC. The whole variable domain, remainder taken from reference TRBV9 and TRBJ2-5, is DSGVTQTPKHLITATGQRVTLRCSPRSGDLSVYWYQQSLDQGLQFLIQYYNGEERAKGNILERFSAQQFPDLHSELNLSSLELGDSALYFCASSVGKQGRQETQYFGPGTRLLVL.

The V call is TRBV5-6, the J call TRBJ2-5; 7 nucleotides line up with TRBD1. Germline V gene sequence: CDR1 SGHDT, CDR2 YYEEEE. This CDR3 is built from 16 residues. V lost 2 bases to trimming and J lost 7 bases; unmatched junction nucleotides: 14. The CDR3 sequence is CASSLLGTVARGTQYF. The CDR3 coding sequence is TGTGCCAGCAGCTTACTCGGGACAGTCGCCCGGGGGACCCAGTACTTC.

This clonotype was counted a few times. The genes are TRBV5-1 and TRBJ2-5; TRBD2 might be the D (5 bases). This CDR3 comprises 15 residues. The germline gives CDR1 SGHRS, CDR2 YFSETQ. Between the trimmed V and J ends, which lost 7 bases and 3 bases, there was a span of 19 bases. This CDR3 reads CASGSGSSAKETQYF. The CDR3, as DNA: TGCGCCAGCGGGTCTGGGAGCAGCGCAAAAGAGACCCAGTACTTC.

CDR3 residues: CASSALGGIIYEQFF. CDR3 nucleotides: TGTGCCAGCAGTGCGCTCGGGGGAATTATCTATGAGCAGTTCTTC. V gene TRBV27 combines with J gene TRBJ2-1, with D perhaps TRBD2 (6 bases). The germline gives CDR1 MNHEY, CDR2 SMNVEV (reference sequence). The CDR3 is made up of 15 amino acids. V was trimmed by 5 bases and J by 8 bases, leaving 19 bases between them.

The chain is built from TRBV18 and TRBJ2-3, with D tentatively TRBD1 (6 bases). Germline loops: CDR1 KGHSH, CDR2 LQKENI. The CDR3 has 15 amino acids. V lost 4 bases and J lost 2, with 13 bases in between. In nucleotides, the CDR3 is TGTGCCAGCTCACTGAACAGACAGGACACAGATACGCAGTATTTT. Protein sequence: CASSLNRQDTDTQYF.

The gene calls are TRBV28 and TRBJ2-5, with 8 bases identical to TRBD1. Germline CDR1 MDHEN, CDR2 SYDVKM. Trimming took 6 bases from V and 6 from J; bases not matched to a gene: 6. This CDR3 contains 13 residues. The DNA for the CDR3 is TGTGCCAGCAGAGGCACAGGGGGGCAGACCCAGTACTTC. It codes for CASRGTGGQTQYF.

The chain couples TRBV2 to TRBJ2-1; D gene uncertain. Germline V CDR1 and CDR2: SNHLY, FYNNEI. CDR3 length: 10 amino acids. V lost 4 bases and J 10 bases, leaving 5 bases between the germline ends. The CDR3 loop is CASSGREQFF. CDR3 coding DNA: TGTGCCAGCAGTGGGCGCGAGCAGTTCTTC.

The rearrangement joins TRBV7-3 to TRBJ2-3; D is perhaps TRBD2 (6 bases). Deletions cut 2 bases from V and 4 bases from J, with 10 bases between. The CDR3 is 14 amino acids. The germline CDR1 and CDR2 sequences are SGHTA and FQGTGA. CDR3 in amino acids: CASSLFGSSDTQYF. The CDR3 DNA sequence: TGTGCCAGCAGCTTATTCGGGAGTTCAGATACGCAGTATTTT.

CDR3 DNA: TGTGCCAGCAGCTTATTTACAGGGGACTTAAACATTCAGTACTTC. Amino acid sequence: CASSLFTGDLNIQYF. The chain is built from TRBV5-6 and TRBJ2-4; weak D call: TRBD1 (7 bases). Trimming pared 2 bases from V and 6 bases from J, leaving 15 bases between. Germline V lookup: CDR1 SGHDT, CDR2 YYEEEE. The CDR3 has 15 amino acids.

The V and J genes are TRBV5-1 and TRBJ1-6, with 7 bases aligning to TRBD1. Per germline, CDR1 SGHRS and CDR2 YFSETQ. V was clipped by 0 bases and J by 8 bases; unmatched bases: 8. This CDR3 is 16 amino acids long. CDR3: CASSLEGGAEYSPLHF. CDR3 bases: TGCGCCAGCAGCTTGGAAGGGGGCGCCGAGTATTCACCCCTCCACTTT.

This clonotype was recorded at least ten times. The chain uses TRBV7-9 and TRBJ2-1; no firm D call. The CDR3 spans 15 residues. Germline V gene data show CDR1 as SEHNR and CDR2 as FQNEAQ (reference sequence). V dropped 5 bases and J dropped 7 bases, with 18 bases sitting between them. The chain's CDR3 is CASSRPEYYSNEQFF. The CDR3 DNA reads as TGTGCCAGCAGCCGCCCTGAGTATTACTCAAATGAGCAGTTCTTC.

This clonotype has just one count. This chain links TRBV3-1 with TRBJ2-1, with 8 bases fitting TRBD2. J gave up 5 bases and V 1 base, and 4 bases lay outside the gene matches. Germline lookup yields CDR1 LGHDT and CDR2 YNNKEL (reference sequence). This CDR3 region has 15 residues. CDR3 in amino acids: CASSQVLAGDNEQFF. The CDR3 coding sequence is TGTGCCAGCAGCCAAGTGCTAGCGGGTGACAATGAGCAGTTCTTC.

The CDR3 protein is CASSVRGSHEAFF. DNA of the CDR3: TGTGCCAGCAGTGTAAGGGGAAGTCATGAAGCTTTCTTT. The chain uses TRBV25-1 and TRBJ1-1, with D perhaps TRBD1 (5 bases). The length of the CDR3 is 13 residues. Germline assignment: CDR1 MGHDK and CDR2 SYGVNS. The V end lost 4 bases, the J end lost 7 bases, and 13 bases lay between the germline ends.